Below are 32 T cell receptor beta chains sequenced from a single sample in a study of blood T cell repertoires in COVID-19. Libraries were prepared by immunoSEQ multiplex PCR; TCRdb keeps only in-frame clonotypes and omits some of them. The table lists about 370,000 clones, approximately 90% of them singletons. Sequencing was performed on PBMCs or T cells enriched from blood (not recorded which). The source of these receptors is a man younger than 35 who had recovered from COVID-19.

The V call is TRBV14, the J call TRBJ1-1; possibly TRBD1 for D (5 bases). Germline V lookup: CDR1 SGHDN, CDR2 FVKESK. V lost 5 bases to trimming and J lost 0 bases, with 10 bases between them. The CDR3 consists of 14 residues. CDR3 nucleotides: TGTGCCAGCAGCACACGACAGTTGAACACTGAAGCTTTCTTT. Translating gives CASSTRQLNTEAFF.

This clone was observed once. This rearrangement joins TRBV19 to TRBJ2-3, with 7 bases aligning to TRBD1. The CDR3 totals 15 residues. V lost 7 bases to trimming and J lost 0 bases; unmatched junction nucleotides: 7. The V gene's germline CDR1 is LNHDA and CDR2 SQIVND (reference sequence). CDR3 amino acids: CASKVRDSSTDTQYF. CDR3 sequence (DNA): TGTGCCAGTAAAGTCCGGGACAGCAGCACAGATACGCAGTATTTT.

The chain combines TRBV5-5 with TRBJ2-3; 12 bases match TRBD2. The junction had 8 bases not matched to a gene; V was cut back by 4 bases and J by 5 bases. CDR3 length: 16 residues. Germline V gene sequence: CDR1 SGHKS, CDR2 YYEKEE (reference sequence). CDR3 bases: TGTGCCAGCAGCCTATTCACTAGCGGGGGGCAAGATACGCAGTATTTT. It is translated as CASSLFTSGGQDTQYF.

The chain couples TRBV4-3 to TRBJ2-3; D might be TRBD1 (6 bases). The CDR3 loop spans 16 amino acids. Deletions cut 0 bases from V and 6 bases from J, with 16 bases between. CDR1 is LGHNA, CDR2 YSLEER, per germline. This CDR3 reads CASSQDLTGRGDTQYF. As DNA, the CDR3 is TGCGCCAGCAGCCAAGATCTGACGGGAAGGGGGGATACGCAGTATTTT.

The genes are TRBV19 and TRBJ2-1; possible D gene TRBD2, 6 bases. CDR3 length equals 13 residues. Germline CDR1 reads LNHDA; CDR2 reads SQIVND (reference sequence). The germline V and J ends were trimmed by 7 bases and 10 bases, with 17 bases remaining between them. The CDR3 protein is CASTSRSGEEQFF. CDR3 DNA sequence: TGTGCCAGTACCTCAAGATCGGGAGAGGAGCAGTTCTTC. The variable domain in full, completed from reference TRBV19 and TRBJ2-1, reads DGGITQSPKYLFRKEGQNVTLSCEQNLNHDAMYWYRQDPGQGLRLIYYSQIVNDFQKGDIAEGYSVSREKKESFPLTVTSAQKNPTAFYLCASTSRSGEEQFFGPGTRLTVL.

This rearrangement joins TRBV27 to TRBJ1-2; 10 bases line up with TRBD1. The CDR3 runs 15 residues. V trimming: 5 bases; J trimming: 4 bases; junction bases outside the gene matches: 7. Germline CDR1 MNHEY, CDR2 SMNVEV (reference sequence). The CDR3 DNA reads as TGTGCCAGCAGTAAGGAGACAGGGGGCATCTATGGCTACACCTTC. It is translated as CASSKETGGIYGYTF.

Worth noting for this clone: One end of the junction does not line up with germline, which may come from a read error. The genes are TRBV6-5 and TRBJ2-2, with D unresolved. This CDR3 region has 14 residues. The germline gives CDR1 MNHEY, CDR2 SVGAGI. The CDR3 region has the DNA TGTGCCAGCAGTTACAGCCCGAAAACCGGGGAGCTGTTTTTT. It encodes CASSYSPKTGELFF.

CDR3 loop: CASGQSSYEQYF. DNA of the CDR3: TGTGCCAGCGGACAGAGCTCCTACGAGCAGTACTTC. The chain joins TRBV6-5 to TRBJ2-7, with a possible D match to TRBD1 (6 bases). In germline, CDR1 is MNHEY, CDR2 SVGAGI. This CDR3 has 12 amino acids. Trimming took off 8 bases at V and 0 bases at J, with 8 bases between the two ends.

The chain joins TRBV5-1 to TRBJ1-2; D unresolved. CDR1 and CDR2 from the germline V gene are SGHRS and YFSETQ. V was shortened by 4 bases and J by 8 bases, with 9 bases between the two germline ends. CDR3 length: 11 amino acids. In nucleotides, the CDR3 is TGCGCCAGCAGCGCCGGAGGGGGCTACACCTTC. Residues: CASSAGGGYTF.

In regard to this clone: One end of the junction varies from germline; a read error may be responsible. J is TRBJ1-2 and V is TRBV18; 9 nucleotides match TRBD1. There are 14 residues in the CDR3. Germline V lookup: CDR1 KGHSH, CDR2 LQKENI. The CDR3 protein is CASSPQGQGDSYTF. CDR3 bases: TGTGCCAGCTCCCCACAGGGACAGGGTGATAGCTACACCTTC.

The gene calls are TRBV6-5 and TRBJ1-2, with TRBD1 matching over 7 bases. The V segment lost 8 bases and the J segment 3 bases; nucleotides outside the gene matches: 9. This CDR3 has 14 residues. Germline CDR1 and CDR2: MNHEY and SVGAGI. CDR3 region: CASRGTAKDYGYTF. CDR3 DNA: TGTGCCAGCCGCGGGACAGCGAAAGACTATGGCTACACCTTC.

As for this clone: An end of the junction does not agree with germline; a read error may underlie this. This rearrangement joins TRBV27 to TRBJ2-7, with D uncertain. Germline V CDR1 and CDR2: MNHEY, SMNVEV (reference sequence). The CDR3 has 15 residues. CDR3 protein: CASSLSRPAAGEQYF. The CDR3 nucleotides are TGTGCCAGCAGTCTATCACGACCGGCCGCCGGGGAGCAGTACTTC.

The chain employs TRBV20-1 and TRBJ2-7, with D perhaps TRBD2 (7 bases). In germline, CDR1 is DFQATT, CDR2 SNEGSKA (reference sequence). CDR3 size: 15 residues. V was clipped by 3 bases and J by 7 bases, with 22 bases between them. As DNA, the CDR3 is TGCAGTGCTAGTGGCTGGCGGGGGCACGGCGGTGAGCAGTACTTC. This gives the protein CSASGWRGHGGEQYF.

This rearrangement joins TRBV13 to TRBJ2-7; 7 bases line up with TRBD2. Germline V CDR1 and CDR2: PRHDT, FYEKMQ (reference sequence). The CDR3 runs 14 residues. J was trimmed by 0 bases and V by 6 bases; bases with no gene match: 5. The CDR3: CASRIGGTSYEQYF. As DNA, the CDR3 is TGTGCCAGCAGAATCGGGGGGACCTCCTACGAGCAGTACTTC.

V gene TRBV7-2 combines with J gene TRBJ1-4, with 11 bases identical to TRBD1. The junction had 5 bases not matched to a gene; V was cut back by 4 bases and J by 4 bases. Germline CDR1 SGHTA, CDR2 FQGNSA. The CDR3 has 16 amino acids. CDR3 region: CASSSGTGGYNEKLFF. The DNA of the CDR3 is TGTGCCAGCAGCTCCGGGACAGGGGGTTATAATGAAAAACTGTTTTTT.

The V call is TRBV5-1, the J call TRBJ2-1; D uncertain. The CDR3 loop spans 14 amino acids. Between the trimmed V and J ends, which lost 1 base and 4 bases, there was a span of 9 bases. The germline CDR1 and CDR2 sequences are SGHRS and YFSETQ. CDR3 DNA: TGCGCCAGCAGCTTGATGCAGGTTTACAATGAGCAGTTCTTC. It codes for CASSLMQVYNEQFF. The variable domain in full, with the rest retrieved from reference TRBV5-1 and TRBJ2-1, is KAGVTQTPRYLIKTRGQQVTLSCSPISGHRSVSWYQQTPGQGLQFLFEYFSETQRNKGNFPGRFSGRQFSNSRSEMNVSTLELGDSALYLCASSLMQVYNEQFFGPGTRLTVL.

The CDR3 DNA reads as TGTGCCAGCAGCTTTAATTTCCGCCAAGCTGCGGCCGGGGAGCTGTTTTTT. Translating it yields CASSFNFRQAAAGELFF. This chain links TRBV11-3 with TRBJ2-2; the D is unclear. Germline CDR1 reads SGHNT; CDR2 reads YENEEA. Deletions cut 3 bases from V and 6 bases from J, with 20 bases between. The CDR3 is made up of 17 amino acids.

This chain joins TRBV5-6 and TRBJ1-3, with TRBD1 as a possible D gene (5 bases). Trimming removed 1 base from V and 1 base from J, with 9 bases in between. The CDR3 has 15 residues. Germline CDR1 and CDR2: SGHDT and YYEEEE. The CDR3, as DNA: TGTGCCAGCAGCTTGCGGGGGAGGTCTGGAAACACCATATATTTT. Translation gives CASSLRGRSGNTIYF.

The V call is TRBV5-1, the J call TRBJ2-3, with 7 bases aligning to TRBD2. CDR1 is SGHRS, CDR2 YFSETQ, per germline. Trimming at V came to 6 bases and at J to 7 bases, leaving 2 bases not matched to a gene. The CDR3 sequence is 11 residues long. The CDR3 region has the DNA TGCGCCAGCATGACTAGCTATACGCAGTATTTT. Protein sequence: CASMTSYTQYF.

This chain links TRBV6-5 with TRBJ1-1, with 9 nucleotides matching TRBD1. The CDR3 is made up of 13 amino acids. V shed 9 bases and J 1 base; nucleotides not matched to a gene: 3. Germline values: CDR1 MNHEY, CDR2 SVGAGI. The CDR3 DNA is TGTGCCAGTGGACAGGGGAGGAACACTGAAGCTTTCTTT. Its translation is CASGQGRNTEAFF.

The chain recombines TRBV5-4 with TRBJ2-2; 16 bases agree with TRBD2. V lost 4 bases to trimming and J lost 0 bases; unmatched junction nucleotides: 3. This CDR3 comprises 18 residues. The V gene's germline CDR1 is SGHNT and CDR2 YYREEE (reference sequence). The CDR3 nucleotides are TGTGCCAGCAGCGTGGGACTAGCGGGGGGGACGAACACCGGGGAGCTGTTTTTT. As protein: CASSVGLAGGTNTGELFF.

The V call is TRBV5-1, the J call TRBJ2-7, with D maybe TRBD1 (5 bases). This CDR3 comprises 13 residues. The V gene's germline CDR1 is SGHRS and CDR2 YFSETQ. Trimming took off 2 bases at V and 1 base at J, with 7 bases between the two ends. The chain's CDR3 is CASSFAGSYEQYF. In nucleotides, the CDR3 is TGCGCCAGCAGCTTCGCAGGGTCCTACGAGCAGTACTTC.

The V gene is TRBV6-5, the J gene TRBJ2-2, with D possibly being TRBD2 (5 bases). The CDR3 contains 15 residues. CDR1 and CDR2 from the germline V gene are MNHEY and SVGAGI. V was cut by 4 bases and J by 0 bases, with 9 bases left in between. The CDR3: CASSSRGTNTGELFF. The CDR3 DNA is TGTGCCAGCAGTTCACGAGGGACGAACACCGGGGAGCTGTTTTTT.

The chain recombines TRBV29-1 with TRBJ2-7, with 7 positions matching TRBD1. Germline assignment: CDR1 SQVTM and CDR2 ANQGSEA. J gave up 2 bases and V 4 bases, and 8 bases lay outside the gene matches. CDR3 length equals 14 residues. This CDR3 is CSVALTGSAYEQYF. The CDR3 DNA reads as TGCAGCGTTGCCCTGACAGGGTCTGCCTACGAGCAGTACTTC.

The chain employs TRBV27 and TRBJ2-3; 9 positions agree with TRBD1. The CDR3 is 16 residues long. The germline gives CDR1 MNHEY, CDR2 SMNVEV (reference sequence). The V gene end was trimmed by 5 bases and the J gene end by 3 bases; junction bases not matched to a gene: 9. In DNA form, the CDR3 reads TGTGCCAGCAGTAACTCACCCGGGACAGGGACAGATACGCAGTATTTT. Protein product: CASSNSPGTGTDTQYF.

CDR3 region: CASGLYGGEETQYF. The CDR3 nucleotides read TGTGCTAGTGGTTTGTATGGGGGGGAAGAGACCCAGTACTTC. The rearrangement joins TRBV12-5 to TRBJ2-5, with TRBD2 matching 7 bases. Per germline, CDR1 LGHNT and CDR2 FRNRAP. This CDR3 contains 14 residues. Trimming at V came to 2 bases and at J to 3 bases, leaving 3 bases not matched to a gene.

The V call is TRBV19, the J call TRBJ2-2; 10 bases agree with TRBD1. The CDR3 spans 15 residues. V was pared by 7 bases and J by 6 bases, with 8 bases of the junction left unmatched. Germline V gives CDR1 LNHDA, CDR2 SQIVND (reference sequence). Written as DNA, the CDR3 is TGTGCCAGTATGACAGGGGGCGTTCTAGCCGGGGAGCTGTTTTTT. Its protein is CASMTGGVLAGELFF. Looking up the rest from reference TRBV19 and TRBJ2-2 gives the full variable domain: DGGITQSPKYLFRKEGQNVTLSCEQNLNHDAMYWYRQDPGQGLRLIYYSQIVNDFQKGDIAEGYSVSREKKESFPLTVTSAQKNPTAFYLCASMTGGVLAGELFFGEGSRLTVL.

V gene TRBV29-1 combines with J gene TRBJ2-1, with TRBD2 identical over 10 bases. This CDR3 spans 16 amino acids. V gave up 3 bases and J gave up 5 bases; unmatched junction bases: 10. Germline CDR1 is SQVTM and CDR2 is ANQGSEA. CDR3 nucleotides: TGCAGCGTTGACGGGTTGGATCTAGCGGGAGACAATGAGCAGTTCTTC. Its protein is CSVDGLDLAGDNEQFF.

J is TRBJ2-7 and V is TRBV18, with D possibly matching TRBD2 (5 bases). The CDR3 covers 14 residues. Germline V CDR1 and CDR2: KGHSH, LQKENI. V was cut by 3 bases and J by 6 bases, with 15 bases left in between. DNA of the CDR3: TGTGCCAGCTCACCTGACCGGGTCGAGGGCGAGCAGTACTTC. It translates to CASSPDRVEGEQYF.

This clone was detected a few times. The CDR3 coding sequence is TGTGCCAGCAGCTCACAGGGCAACACTGAAGCTTTCTTT. This gives the protein CASSSQGNTEAFF. The chain couples TRBV5-4 to TRBJ1-1; D is perhaps TRBD1 (6 bases). The germline gives CDR1 SGHNT, CDR2 YYREEE (reference sequence). The CDR3 covers 13 residues. Trimming took off 3 bases at V and 2 bases at J, with 8 bases between the two ends.

The rearrangement links TRBV27 to TRBJ2-7; TRBD1 aligns across 8 bases. Germline V gene data show CDR1 as MNHEY and CDR2 as SMNVEV (reference sequence). V lost 8 bases to trimming and J lost 4 bases; unmatched junction nucleotides: 10. This CDR3 is built from 14 residues. CDR3 DNA: TGTGCCAGCTCGGATCAGGACAGGGCGTACGAGCAGTACTTC. Protein: CASSDQDRAYEQYF.

This chain joins TRBV2 and TRBJ2-6, with D unresolved. This CDR3 contains 14 residues. Germline V gives CDR1 SNHLY, CDR2 FYNNEI. Deletions cut 10 bases from V and 0 bases from J, with 10 bases between. DNA for the CDR3: TGTGCCAAAGACTCGAGCTCTGGGGCCAACGTCCTGACTTTC. Amino acid sequence: CAKDSSSGANVLTF.